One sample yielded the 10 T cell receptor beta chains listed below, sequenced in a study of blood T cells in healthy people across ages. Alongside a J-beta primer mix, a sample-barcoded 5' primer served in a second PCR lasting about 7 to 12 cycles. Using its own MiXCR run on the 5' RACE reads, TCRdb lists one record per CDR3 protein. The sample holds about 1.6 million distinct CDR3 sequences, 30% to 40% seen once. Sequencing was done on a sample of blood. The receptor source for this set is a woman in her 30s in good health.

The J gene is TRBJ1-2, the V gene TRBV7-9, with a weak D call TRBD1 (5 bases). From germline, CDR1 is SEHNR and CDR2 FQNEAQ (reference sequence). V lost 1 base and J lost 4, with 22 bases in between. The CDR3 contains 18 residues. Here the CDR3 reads CASSLGNVLRRGFYGYTF. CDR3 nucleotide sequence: TGTGCCAGCAGCTTAGGCAACGTTCTCCGGAGGGGTTTCTATGGCTACACCTTC.

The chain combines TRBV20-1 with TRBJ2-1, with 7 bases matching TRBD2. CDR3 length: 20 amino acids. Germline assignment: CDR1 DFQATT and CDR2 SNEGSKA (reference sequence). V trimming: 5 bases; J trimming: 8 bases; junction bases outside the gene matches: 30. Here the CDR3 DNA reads TGCAGTGCTGGCTATTTCGAGGTTGCCAGCGGGATAACTTTGGTGGATGAGCAGTTCTTC. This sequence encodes CSAGYFEVASGITLVDEQFF.

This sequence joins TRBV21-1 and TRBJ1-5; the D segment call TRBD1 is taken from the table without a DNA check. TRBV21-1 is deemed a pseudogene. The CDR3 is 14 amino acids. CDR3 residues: CASSNDRECQPQHF. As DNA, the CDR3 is TGTGCCAGCAGCAACGACAGGGAGTGTCAGCCCCAGCATTTT.

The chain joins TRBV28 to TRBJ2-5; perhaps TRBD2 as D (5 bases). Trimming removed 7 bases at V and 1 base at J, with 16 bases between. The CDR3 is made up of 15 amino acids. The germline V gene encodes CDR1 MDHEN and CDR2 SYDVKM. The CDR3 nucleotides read TGTGCCAGCACCCCCCTGAGAGGGTCCCAAGAGACCCAGTACTTC. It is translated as CASTPLRGSQETQYF. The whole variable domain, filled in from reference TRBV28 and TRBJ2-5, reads DVKVTQSSRYLVKRTGEKVFLECVQDMDHENMFWYRQDPGLGLRLIYFSYDVKMKEKGDIPEGYSVSREKKERFSLILESASTNQTSMYLCASTPLRGSQETQYFGPGTRLLVL.

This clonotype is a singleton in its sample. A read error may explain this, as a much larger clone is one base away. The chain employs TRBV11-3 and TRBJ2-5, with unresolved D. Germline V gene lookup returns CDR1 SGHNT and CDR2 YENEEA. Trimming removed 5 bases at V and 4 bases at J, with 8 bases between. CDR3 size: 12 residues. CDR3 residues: CASSRTPETQYF. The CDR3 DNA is TGTGCCAGCAGCCGAACCCCAGAGACCCAGTACTTC.

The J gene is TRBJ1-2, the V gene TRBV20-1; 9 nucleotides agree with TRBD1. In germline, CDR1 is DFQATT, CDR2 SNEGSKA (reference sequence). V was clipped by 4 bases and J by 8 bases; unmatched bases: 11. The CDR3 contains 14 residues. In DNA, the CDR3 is TGCAGTGCTATTGGACAGGGGTTAGTCGAGGGCTACACCTTC. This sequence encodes CSAIGQGLVEGYTF.

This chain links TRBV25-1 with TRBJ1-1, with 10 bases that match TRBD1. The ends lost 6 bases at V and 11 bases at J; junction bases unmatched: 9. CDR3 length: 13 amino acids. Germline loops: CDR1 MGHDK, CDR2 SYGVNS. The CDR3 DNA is TGTGCCAGCAGGACAGGGGGCGGTTCTGGCGCTTTCTTT. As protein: CASRTGGGSGAFF.

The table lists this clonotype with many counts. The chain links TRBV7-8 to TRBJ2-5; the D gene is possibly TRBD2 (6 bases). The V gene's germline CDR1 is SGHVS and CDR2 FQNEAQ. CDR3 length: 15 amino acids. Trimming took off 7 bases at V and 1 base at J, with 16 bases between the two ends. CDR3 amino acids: CASNKRVLGQETQYF. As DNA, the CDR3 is TGTGCCAGCAACAAGCGGGTCCTCGGCCAAGAGACCCAGTACTTC. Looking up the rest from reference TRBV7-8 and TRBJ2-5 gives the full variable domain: GAGVSQSPRYKVAKRGQDVALRCDPISGHVSLFWYQQALGQGPEFLTYFQNEAQLDKSGLPSDRFFAERPEGSVSTLKIQRTQQEDSAVYLCASNKRVLGQETQYFGPGTRLLVL.

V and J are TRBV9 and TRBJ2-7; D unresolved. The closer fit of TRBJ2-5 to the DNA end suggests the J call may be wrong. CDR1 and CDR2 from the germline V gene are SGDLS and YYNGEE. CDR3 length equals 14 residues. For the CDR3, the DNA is TGTGCCAGCAGCGTGACTGGGTTTGCCGAGACCCAGTACTTC. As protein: CASSVTGFAETQYF.

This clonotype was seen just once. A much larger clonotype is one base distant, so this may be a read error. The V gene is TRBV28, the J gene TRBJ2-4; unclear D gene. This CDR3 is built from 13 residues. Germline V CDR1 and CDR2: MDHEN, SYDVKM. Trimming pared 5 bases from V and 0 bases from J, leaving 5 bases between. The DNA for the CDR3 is TGTGCCAGCAGTCGATTAGCCAAAAACATTCAGTACTTC. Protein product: CASSRLAKNIQYF.